These 15 T cell receptor beta chains originate from one sample sequenced in a study of cytomegalovirus exposure and HLA in healthy donors. The PCR contained 60 Vbeta and 13 Jbeta primers. Assay: immunoSEQ multiplex PCR; the TCRdb copy retains only in-frame clones and omits some. The data hold 100,000 to 140,000 clones, with 65% to 85% observed a single time. Sequenced sample: PBMCs. These receptors were obtained from a man aged 25-45 years in good health and CMV-seronegative.

This chain links TRBV25-1 with TRBJ2-1, with D maybe TRBD1 (6 bases). The CDR3 extends over 14 amino acids. Trimming left V 1 base short and J 7 bases short, with 11 bases between. CDR1 is MGHDK, CDR2 SYGVNS, per germline. The CDR3 spells CASSESAGVNEQFF. The CDR3 region has the DNA TGTGCCAGCAGTGAATCGGCAGGGGTGAATGAGCAGTTCTTC.

This chain joins TRBV6-5 and TRBJ2-5, with D perhaps TRBD1 (6 bases). V lost 0 bases and J 10 bases, leaving 12 bases between the germline ends. Germline-derived CDR1 and CDR2 are MNHEY and SVGAGI. The CDR3 totals 13 residues. The CDR3 bases are TGTGCCAGCAGTTACTCGGACAGAAGAGACCAGTACTTC. The encoded protein is CASSYSDRRDQYF.

The CDR3 coding sequence is TGCGCCAGCAGCGCTTGGGACTACGGGCCCTACGAGCAGTACTTC. Amino acid sequence: CASSAWDYGPYEQYF. This rearrangement joins TRBV5-1 to TRBJ2-7; 7 positions match TRBD2. Trimming took 4 bases from V and 2 from J; bases not matched to a gene: 9. This CDR3 has 15 residues. CDR1 and CDR2 (germline): SGHRS, YFSETQ.

The chain combines TRBV29-1 with TRBJ1-2, with D maybe TRBD1 (5 bases). Germline CDR1 reads SQVTM; CDR2 reads ANQGSEA. Trimming took off 2 bases at V and 1 base at J, with 11 bases between the two ends. There are 14 residues in the CDR3. The CDR3 spells CSVEWGGNNYGYTF. CDR3 coding DNA: TGCAGCGTTGAATGGGGGGGGAATAACTATGGCTACACCTTC. Full variable domain (rest looked up from reference TRBV29-1 and TRBJ1-2): SAVISQKPSRDICQRGTSLTIQCQVDSQVTMMFWYRQQPGQSLTLIATANQGSEATYESGFVIDKFPISRPNLTFSTLTVSNMSPEDSSIYLCSVEWGGNNYGYTFGSGTRLTVV.

The chain is built from TRBV5-6 and TRBJ2-6, with 11 nucleotides matching TRBD2. The length of the CDR3 is 19 residues. Per germline, CDR1 SGHDT and CDR2 YYEEEE. V gave up 2 bases and J gave up 0 bases; unmatched junction bases: 7. The CDR3 is CASSFIRLAGISGANVLTF. CDR3 bases: TGTGCCAGCAGCTTTATCCGACTAGCGGGAATCTCTGGGGCCAACGTCCTGACTTTC.

The chain is built from TRBV1 and TRBJ2-3; the table's D gene call, TRBD2, was not cross checked with the DNA. TRBV1 is a known pseudogene. CDR3 length equals 18 residues. The CDR3 DNA sequence: TGCACCAGCAGCCAAGTACTAGCGGGAGGGCCTAGCACAGATACGCAGTATTTT. Amino acids: CTSSQVLAGGPSTDTQYF.

The V call is TRBV7-9, the J call TRBJ1-1, with 8 bases lining up with TRBD1. The trim removed 5 bases at V and 3 bases at J, leaving 5 bases unmatched. Germline V gene sequence: CDR1 SEHNR, CDR2 FQNEAQ (reference sequence). CDR3 length equals 14 residues. CDR3 sequence (DNA): TGTGCCAGCAGCACGCGACAGGGGCACACTGAAGCTTTCTTT. It specifies CASSTRQGHTEAFF.

This clone was seen a single time. The CDR3 bases are TGTGCCAGCAGCCACGGGGGCAATGAGCAGTTCTTC. Protein product: CASSHGGNEQFF. The chain has TRBV11-2 and TRBJ2-1; possible D gene TRBD2, 6 bases. CDR3 size: 12 residues. CDR1 is SGHAT and CDR2 is FQNNGV in the germline V gene. Deletions cut 5 bases from V and 6 bases from J, with 8 bases between.

The chain combines TRBV2 with TRBJ1-5; D perhaps matches TRBD1 (5 bases). V lost 6 bases, J lost 1 base, and 13 bases lay in between. Looked up from germline, CDR1 is SNHLY and CDR2 is FYNNEI. The CDR3 extends over 15 amino acids. CDR3 bases: TGTGCCAGCAGACGTCAGGGTGGGAGCAATCAGCCCCAGCATTTT. Its protein is CASRRQGGSNQPQHF.

This chain uses TRBV13 with TRBJ1-5, with a tentative D call TRBD1 (5 bases). From germline, CDR1 is PRHDT and CDR2 FYEKMQ (reference sequence). CDR3 size: 14 residues. V was cut by 5 bases and J by 4 bases, with 12 bases left in between. The CDR3 sequence is CASSPGRGNQPQHF. CDR3 nucleotides: TGTGCCAGCAGCCCAGGACGGGGGAATCAGCCCCAGCATTTT.

The chain employs TRBV18 and TRBJ2-3; 8 nucleotides align to TRBD1. Germline-derived CDR1 and CDR2 are KGHSH and LQKENI. The V gene end was trimmed by 6 bases and the J gene end by 2 bases; junction bases not matched to a gene: 7. The CDR3 covers 15 residues. The CDR3 DNA sequence: TGTGCCAGCTCCGGTCGACAGGGGTCCACAGATACGCAGTATTTT. This encodes CASSGRQGSTDTQYF. Drawing the rest from reference TRBV18 and TRBJ2-3, the complete variable domain is NAGVMQNPRHLVRRRGQEARLRCSPMKGHSHVYWYRQLPEEGLKFMVYLQKENIIDESGMPKERFSAEFPKEGPSILRIQQVVRGDSAAYFCASSGRQGSTDTQYFGPGTRLTVL.

This sequence joins TRBV7-2 and TRBJ2-7; TRBD2 agrees at 10 bases. The CDR3 has 15 residues. Germline V gene sequence: CDR1 SGHTA, CDR2 FQGNSA. Losses at the gene ends were 3 bases for V and 3 bases for J; bases not matched to a gene: 5. CDR3 DNA sequence: TGTGCCAGCAGCTTTAGCGGGGGGCCTAACTACGAGCAGTACTTC. Residues: CASSFSGGPNYEQYF.

V gene TRBV27 combines with J gene TRBJ2-7; no clear D. The germline V and J ends were trimmed by 2 bases and 1 base, with 6 bases remaining between them. Germline loops: CDR1 MNHEY, CDR2 SMNVEV (reference sequence). The CDR3 runs 13 residues. The CDR3, as DNA: TGTGCCAGCAGTTTAAAGGAGTCCTACGAGCAGTACTTC. Amino acid sequence: CASSLKESYEQYF.

The genes are TRBV2 and TRBJ2-7; perhaps TRBD2 as D (6 bases). The germline V gene encodes CDR1 SNHLY and CDR2 FYNNEI. This CDR3 contains 15 residues. The V end was cut by 6 bases, the J end by 3 bases, with 18 bases between. In DNA, the CDR3 is TGTGCCAGCAGCGGCGGGACTCCGGGCTTCTACGAGCAGTACTTC. Translation gives CASSGGTPGFYEQYF.

This clone has only one observation. The J gene is TRBJ1-2, the V gene TRBV2, with D tentatively TRBD1 (6 bases). The CDR3 sequence is 15 residues long. Per germline, CDR1 SNHLY and CDR2 FYNNEI. The V end was cut by 6 bases, the J end by 2 bases, with 16 bases between. DNA of the CDR3: TGTGCCAGCAGCAGGTACCGGGACACAAACTATGGCTACACCTTC. It encodes CASSRYRDTNYGYTF.